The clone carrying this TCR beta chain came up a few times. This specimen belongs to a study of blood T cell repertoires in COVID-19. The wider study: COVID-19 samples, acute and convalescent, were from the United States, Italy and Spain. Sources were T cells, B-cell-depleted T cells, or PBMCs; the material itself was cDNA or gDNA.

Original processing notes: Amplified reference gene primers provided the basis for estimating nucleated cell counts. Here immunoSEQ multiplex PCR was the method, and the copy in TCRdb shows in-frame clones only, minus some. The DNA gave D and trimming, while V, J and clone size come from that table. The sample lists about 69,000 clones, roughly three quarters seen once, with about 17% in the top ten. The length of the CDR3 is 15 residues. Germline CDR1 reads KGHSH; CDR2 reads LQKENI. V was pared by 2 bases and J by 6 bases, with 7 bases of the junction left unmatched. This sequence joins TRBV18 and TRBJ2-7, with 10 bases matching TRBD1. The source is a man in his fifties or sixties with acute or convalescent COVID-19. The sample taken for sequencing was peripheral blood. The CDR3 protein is CASSPTGTGDLEQYF. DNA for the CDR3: TGTGCCAGCTCACCAACCGGGACAGGGGACCTCGAGCAGTACTTC. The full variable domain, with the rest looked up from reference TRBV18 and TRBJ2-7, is NAGVMQNPRHLVRRRGQEARLRCSPMKGHSHVYWYRQLPEEGLKFMVYLQKENIIDESGMPKERFSAEFPKEGPSILRIQQVVRGDSAAYFCASSPTGTGDLEQYFGPGTRLTVT.